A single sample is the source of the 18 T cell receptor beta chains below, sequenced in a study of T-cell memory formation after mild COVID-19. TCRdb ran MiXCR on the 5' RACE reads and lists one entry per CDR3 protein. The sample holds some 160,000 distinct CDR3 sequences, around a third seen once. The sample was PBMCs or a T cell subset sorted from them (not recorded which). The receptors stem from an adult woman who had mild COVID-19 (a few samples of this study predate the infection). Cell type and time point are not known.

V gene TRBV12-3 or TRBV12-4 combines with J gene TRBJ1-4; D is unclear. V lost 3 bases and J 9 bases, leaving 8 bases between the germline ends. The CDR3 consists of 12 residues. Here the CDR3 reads CASSFSVQKLFF. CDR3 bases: TGTGCCAGCAGTTTCAGCGTCCAAAAACTGTTTTTT.

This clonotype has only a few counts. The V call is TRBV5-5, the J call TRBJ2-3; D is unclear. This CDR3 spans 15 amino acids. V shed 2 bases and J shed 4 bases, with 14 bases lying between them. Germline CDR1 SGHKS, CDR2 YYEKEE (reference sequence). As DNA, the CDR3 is TGTGCCAGCAGCTTAGAGCCATCCCCGGCAGATACGCAGTATTTT. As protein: CASSLEPSPADTQYF. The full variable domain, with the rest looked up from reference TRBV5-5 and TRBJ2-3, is DAGVTQSPTHLIKTRGQQVTLRCSPISGHKSVSWYQQVLGQGPQFIFQYYEKEERGRGNFPDRFSARQFPNYSSELNVNALLLGDSALYLCASSLEPSPADTQYFGPGTRLTVL.

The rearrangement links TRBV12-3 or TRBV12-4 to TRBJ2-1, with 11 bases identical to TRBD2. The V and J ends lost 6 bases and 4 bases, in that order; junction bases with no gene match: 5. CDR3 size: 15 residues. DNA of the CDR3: TGTGCCAGCAGACCGGGACTAGCGGTTTACAATGAGCAGTTCTTC. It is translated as CASRPGLAVYNEQFF.

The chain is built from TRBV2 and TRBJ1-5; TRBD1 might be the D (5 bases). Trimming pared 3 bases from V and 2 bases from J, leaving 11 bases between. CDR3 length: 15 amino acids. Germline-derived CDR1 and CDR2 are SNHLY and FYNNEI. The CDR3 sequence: CASSDLRGGNQPQHF. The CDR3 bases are TGTGCCAGCAGTGATCTAAGAGGGGGCAATCAGCCCCAGCATTTT.

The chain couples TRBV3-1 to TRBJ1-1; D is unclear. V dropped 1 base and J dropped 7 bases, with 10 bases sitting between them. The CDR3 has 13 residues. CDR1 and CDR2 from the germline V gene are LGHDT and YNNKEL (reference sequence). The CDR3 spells CASSQVRSLEAFF. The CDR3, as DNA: TGTGCCAGCAGCCAAGTTAGGTCCCTTGAAGCTTTCTTT.

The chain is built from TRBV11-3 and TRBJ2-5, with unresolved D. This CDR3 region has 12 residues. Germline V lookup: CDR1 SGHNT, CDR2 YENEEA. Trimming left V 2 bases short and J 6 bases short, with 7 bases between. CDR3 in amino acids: CASSLREQTQYF. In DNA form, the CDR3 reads TGTGCCAGCAGCTTACGCGAGCAGACCCAGTACTTC.

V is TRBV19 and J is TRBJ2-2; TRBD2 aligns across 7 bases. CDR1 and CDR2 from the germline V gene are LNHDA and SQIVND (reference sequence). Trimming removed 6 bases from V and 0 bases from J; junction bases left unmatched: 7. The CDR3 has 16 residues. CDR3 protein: CASRYRLAANTGELFF. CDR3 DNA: TGTGCCAGTAGATATCGGCTAGCGGCGAACACCGGGGAGCTGTTTTTT.

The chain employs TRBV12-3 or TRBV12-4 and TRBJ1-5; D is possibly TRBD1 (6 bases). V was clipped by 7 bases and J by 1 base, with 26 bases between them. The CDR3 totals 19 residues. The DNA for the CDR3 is TGTGCCAGCAATACATTTACCCCCGGACAGCGTGGGAGCAATCAGCCCCAGCATTTT. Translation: CASNTFTPGQRGSNQPQHF.

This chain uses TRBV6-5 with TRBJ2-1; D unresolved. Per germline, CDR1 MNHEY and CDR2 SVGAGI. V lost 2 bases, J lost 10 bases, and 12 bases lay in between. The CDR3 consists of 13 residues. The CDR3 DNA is TGTGCCAGCAGTTACGATTTAGAGTACGAGCAGTTCTTC. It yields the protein CASSYDLEYEQFF.

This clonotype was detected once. The CDR3 DNA reads TGTGCCAGCAGAGGTTTGAACACTGAAGCTTTCTTT. Protein product: CASRGLNTEAFF. The rearrangement joins TRBV14 to TRBJ1-1; D unclear. The CDR3 contains 12 residues. Germline CDR1 and CDR2: SGHDN and FVKESK. Deletions cut 6 bases from V and 0 bases from J, with 5 bases between.

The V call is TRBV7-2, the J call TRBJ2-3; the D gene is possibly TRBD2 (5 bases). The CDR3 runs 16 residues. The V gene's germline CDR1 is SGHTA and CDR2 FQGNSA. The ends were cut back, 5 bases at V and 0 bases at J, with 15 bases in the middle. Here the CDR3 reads CASSPRTRSSTDTQYF. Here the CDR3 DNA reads TGTGCCAGCAGCCCCAGGACTCGCTCTAGCACAGATACGCAGTATTTT.

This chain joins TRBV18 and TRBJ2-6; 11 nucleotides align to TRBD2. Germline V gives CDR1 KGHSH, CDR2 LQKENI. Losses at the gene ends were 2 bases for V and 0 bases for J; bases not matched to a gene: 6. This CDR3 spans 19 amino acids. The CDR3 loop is CASSPILAGASSGANVLTF. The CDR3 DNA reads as TGTGCCAGCTCACCAATACTAGCGGGGGCCAGCTCTGGGGCCAACGTCCTGACTTTC.

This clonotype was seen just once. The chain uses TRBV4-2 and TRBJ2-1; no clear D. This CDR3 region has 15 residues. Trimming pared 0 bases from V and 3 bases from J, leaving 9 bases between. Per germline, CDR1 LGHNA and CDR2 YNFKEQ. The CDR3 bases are TGTGCCAGCAGCCAAGATTTACCATTCTACAATGAGCAGTTCTTC. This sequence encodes CASSQDLPFYNEQFF.

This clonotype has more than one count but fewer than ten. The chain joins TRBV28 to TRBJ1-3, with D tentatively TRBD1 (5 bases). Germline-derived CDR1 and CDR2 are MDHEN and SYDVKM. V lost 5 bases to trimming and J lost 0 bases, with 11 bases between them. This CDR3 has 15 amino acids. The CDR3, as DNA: TGTGCCAGCAGTGCCGCAGGGAGCTCTGGAAACACCATATATTTT. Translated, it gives CASSAAGSSGNTIYF. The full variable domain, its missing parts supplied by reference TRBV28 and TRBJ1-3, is DVKVTQSSRYLVKRTGEKVFLECVQDMDHENMFWYRQDPGLGLRLIYFSYDVKMKEKGDIPEGYSVSREKKERFSLILESASTNQTSMYLCASSAAGSSGNTIYFGEGSWLTVV.

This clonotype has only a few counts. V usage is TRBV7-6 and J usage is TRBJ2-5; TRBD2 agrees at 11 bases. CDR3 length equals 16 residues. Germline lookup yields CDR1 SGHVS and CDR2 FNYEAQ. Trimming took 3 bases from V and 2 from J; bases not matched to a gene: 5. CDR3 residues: CASSLWRLAGQETQYF. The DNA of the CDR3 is TGTGCCAGCAGCTTGTGGAGACTAGCGGGACAAGAGACCCAGTACTTC.

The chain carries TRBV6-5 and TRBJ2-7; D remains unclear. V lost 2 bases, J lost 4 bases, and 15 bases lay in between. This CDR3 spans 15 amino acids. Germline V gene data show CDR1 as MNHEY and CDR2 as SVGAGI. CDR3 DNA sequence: TGTGCCAGCAGTTACGGACCGAGCTCGGTTTACGAGCAGTACTTC. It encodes CASSYGPSSVYEQYF.

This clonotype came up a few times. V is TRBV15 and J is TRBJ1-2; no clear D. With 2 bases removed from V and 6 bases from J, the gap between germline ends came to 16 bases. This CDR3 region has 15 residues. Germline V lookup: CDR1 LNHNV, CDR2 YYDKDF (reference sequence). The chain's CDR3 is CATSRRTGPLDGYTF. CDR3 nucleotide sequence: TGTGCCACCAGCAGACGAACCGGGCCCCTTGATGGCTACACCTTC. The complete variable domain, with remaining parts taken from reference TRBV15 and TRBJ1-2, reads DAMVIQNPRYQVTQFGKPVTLSCSQTLNHNVMYWYQQKSSQAPKLLFHYYDKDFNNEADTPDNFQSRRPNTSFCFLDIRSPGLGDTAMYLCATSRRTGPLDGYTFGSGTRLTVV.

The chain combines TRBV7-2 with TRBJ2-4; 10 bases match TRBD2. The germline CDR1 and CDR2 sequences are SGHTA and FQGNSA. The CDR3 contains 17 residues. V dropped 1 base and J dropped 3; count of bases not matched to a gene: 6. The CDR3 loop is CASSLGAGGRVKNIQYF. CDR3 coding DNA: TGTGCCAGCAGCTTAGGAGCGGGAGGGAGGGTCAAAAACATTCAGTACTTC. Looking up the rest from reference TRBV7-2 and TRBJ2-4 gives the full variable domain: GAGVSQSPSNKVTEKGKDVELRCDPISGHTALYWYRQSLGQGLEFLIYFQGNSAPDKSGLPSDRFSAERTGGSVSTLTIQRTQQEDSAVYLCASSLGAGGRVKNIQYFGAGTRLSVL.